This is a list of T cell receptor beta chains from one sample in a study of cytomegalovirus exposure and HLA in healthy donors. Profiling relied on immunoSEQ multiplex PCR, and the TCRdb table lists in-frame clones only, not all of them. The sample contains about 83,000 clones, 78% of which appear only once. Sequences were obtained from PBMCs. These receptors were obtained from a man aged 18 to 35 in good health and CMV-seropositive. The CDR3 runs from the conserved cysteine through the conserved F or W. Each record gives: clone size, J gene, D gene, V gene, CDR3 DNA, CDR3 protein. D genes are given only for firm matches. The size field is filled for only some rows; it gives once, few, many or a size class.

- TRBJ2-1 - TRBV28 TGTGCCAGCAGTACTAGACACAATGAGCAGTTCTTC CASSTRHNEQFF
- TRBJ1-1 TRBD1 TRBV25-1 TGTGCCAGCGGGACAGACACGAACACTGAAGCTTTCTTT CASGTDTNTEAFF
- TRBJ2-5 TRBD2 TRBV6-4 TGTGCCAGCTCATCAGGGGGCGGTAGCGGGAGGGCCTGGCAAGAGACCCAGTACTTC CASSSGGGSGRAWQETQYF
- TRBJ2-1 TRBD2 TRBV7-9 TGTGCCAGCAGGGGACTAGCGGGTTTCTTTGAGCAGTTCTTC CASRGLAGFFEQFF
- TRBJ2-5 TRBD2 TRBV25-1 TGTGCCAGCAGTGCGTTCCTAGCGGGGAACGGGACCCAGTACTTC CASSAFLAGNGTQYF
- TRBJ2-1 TRBD2 TRBV6-6 TGTGCCAGCAGTTACGAGACGGGACTAGCGGGAAATGAGCAGTTCTTC CASSYETGLAGNEQFF
- TRBJ2-5 - TRBV28 TGTGCCAGCACCACCCGGGACTCGAAATGGGGGGAGACCCAGTACTTC CASTTRDSKWGETQYF
- TRBJ1-2 TRBD1 TRBV29-1 TGCAGCGTAAGACAGGGGGCGCTAGGCTACACCTTC CSVRQGALGYTF
- TRBJ2-2 TRBD1 TRBV2 TGTGCCAGCGGGTCCCAGGGGGCCACCGGGGAGCTGTTTTTT CASGSQGATGELFF
- TRBJ2-7 TRBD2 TRBV5-1 TGCGCCAGCAGCTCCTGGACTAGCGGGCTGGGCGAGCAGTACTTC CASSSWTSGLGEQYF
- TRBJ2-1 TRBD2 TRBV5-8 TGTGCCAGCAGCACCGGGTGGCGGGAGGCCTACAATGAGCAGTTCTTC CASSTGWREAYNEQFF
- TRBJ1-5 TRBD1 TRBV18 TGTGCCAGCTCACCCGACAGGGGTAGCCAGCCCCAGCATTTT CASSPDRGSQPQHF
few TRBJ2-1 TRBD2 TRBV6-1 TGTGCCAGCAGGGGACTAGCGGGAAACAATGAGCAGTTCTTC CASRGLAGNNEQFF
once TRBJ1-2 TRBD1 TRBV2 TGTGCCAGTAGACAGGGGGCTAACTATGGCTACACCTTC CASRQGANYGYTF
- TRBJ1-1 TRBD1 TRBV11-3 TGTGCCAGCAGCTTAGTAGGGACAGGGGGCCCCACTGAAGCTTTCTTT CASSLVGTGGPTEAFF
once TRBJ2-7 TRBD1 TRBV5-1 TGCGCCAGCAGCTTGGCACAGGGGGGCGAGCAGTACTTC CASSLAQGGEQYF
- TRBJ1-2 - TRBV5-6 TGTGCCAGCAGCTTGGACAGGGCTAGCTATGGCTACACCTTC CASSLDRASYGYTF
- TRBJ1-2 TRBD1 TRBV9 TGTGCCAGCAGCGTGCGACAGGGGGCAGATGGCTACACCTTC CASSVRQGADGYTF
few TRBJ2-4 TRBD2 TRBV5-1 TGCGCCAGCAGCCCTGAGGGACTAGCGGGACGGGTAGGAAACATTCAGTACTTC CASSPEGLAGRVGNIQYF
- TRBJ1-2 - TRBV6-5 TGTGCCAGCAGTTACGGAGCGGCATCTGGCTACACCTTC CASSYGAASGYTF
once TRBJ2-2 - TRBV27 TGTGCCAGCGAATACAGGGCCAACACCGGGGAGCTGTTTTTT CASEYRANTGELFF
few TRBJ2-1 - TRBV4-1 TGCGCCAGCAGCAACTGGGCGGGTGGTGAGCAGTTCTTC CASSNWAGGEQFF
- TRBJ1-5 TRBD1 TRBV18 TGTGCCAGCTCACCGGGACAGTGGGTTCAGCCCCAGCATTTT CASSPGQWVQPQHF
- TRBJ1-2 - TRBV6-5 TGTGCCAGCAGCCTCCCGGGGGGCCGTGGCTACACCTTC CASSLPGGRGYTF
- TRBJ2-7 - TRBV7-8 TGTGCCAGCAGCTTAGCGGACAGTGACTACGAGCAGTACTTC CASSLADSDYEQYF
- TRBJ1-5 - TRBV2 TGTGCCAGCAGCCTATATAGCAATCAGCCCCAGCATTTT CASSLYSNQPQHF
- TRBJ2-3 TRBD2 TRBV7-6 TGTGCCAGCAGCCATCCACGAAAGCGGGGTCTGACAGATACGCAGTATTTT CASSHPRKRGLTDTQYF
- TRBJ1-1 TRBD1 TRBV10-3 TGTGCCATCGGAGACAGGGCGCACACTGAAGCTTTCTTT CAIGDRAHTEAFF
- TRBJ2-1 TRBD2 TRBV6-1 TGTGCCAGCAGTGGCGAACTAGCGGGAGGCGGCAATGAGCAGTTCTTC CASSGELAGGGNEQFF
- TRBJ2-7 TRBD2 TRBV5-1 TGCGCCAGCAGCCCTCGGACTAGCGGCTACGAGCAGTACTTC CASSPRTSGYEQYF
- TRBJ2-1 TRBD2 TRBV10-1 TGCGCCAGCAGCCTTTCTAGCGGCGAGCAGTTCTTC CASSLSSGEQFF
- TRBJ1-1 - TRBV19 TGTGCCAGTTTTCTTTTCACTGAAGCTTTCTTT CASFLFTEAFF
- TRBJ2-7 TRBD2 TRBV28 TGTGCCAGCAGCCAAACGGGGGGGACCTACGAGCAGTACTTC CASSQTGGTYEQYF
- TRBJ1-4 - TRBV6-1 TGTGCCAGCATTACCATAGGACAGAGTGAAAAACTGTTTTTT CASITIGQSEKLFF
once TRBJ2-7 - TRBV5-1 TGCGCCAGCAGCTTGACCCACAGGACCTACGAGCAGTACTTC CASSLTHRTYEQYF
few TRBJ2-7 TRBD2 TRBV5-1 TGCGCCAGCAGCCAGGGACTAGCGGGAGTCAGCTACGAGCAGTACTTC CASSQGLAGVSYEQYF
once TRBJ2-3 TRBD1 TRBV4-1 TGCGCCAGCAGCCAGTGGGCCAAGACAGGGGGCCGTGAGCGATCCACAGATACGCAGTATTTT CASSQWAKTGGRERSTDTQYF
- TRBJ1-5 - TRBV5-1 TGCGCCAGCAGCTTGGTCGCCGGGGTCCTCGACAATCAGCCCCAGCATTTT CASSLVAGVLDNQPQHF
- TRBJ1-1 TRBD1 TRBV25-1 TGTGCCACCATGAGGAGGGGGCGCGACACTGAAGCTTTCTTT CATMRRGRDTEAFF
- TRBJ1-1 - TRBV7-9 TGTGCCAGCAGCCGTAACACTGAAGCTTTCTTT CASSRNTEAFF
- TRBJ1-1 TRBD1 TRBV5-1 TGCGCCAGCAGCTATGGGGGGACAGGAATGAACACTGAAGCTTTCTTT CASSYGGTGMNTEAFF
- TRBJ2-7 - TRBV21-1 TGTGCCAGCAGCAAAAAGGGCGGGAGGAGGAACGAGCAGTACTTC CASSKKGGRRNEQYF
- TRBJ2-3 - TRBV18 TGTGCCAGCTCACCGTTAGGGGCAGATACGCAGTATTTT CASSPLGADTQYF
- TRBJ2-3 - TRBV2 TGTGCCAGCAGCCGGGAATATACGCAGTATTTT CASSREYTQYF
once TRBJ2-1 TRBD2 TRBV4-2 TGTGCCAGCAGCCAAGAGCCTAGCGGGAGATTATCGTCCTACAATGAGCAGTTCTTC CASSQEPSGRLSSYNEQFF
- TRBJ2-3 - TRBV10-3 TGTGCCATCAGTGACCAGACAGGACCCACAGATACGCAGTATTTT CAISDQTGPTDTQYF
medium-sized TRBJ1-4 TRBD1 TRBV7-9 TGTGCCAGCAGCCCGACAGGGGAATTGCCCCCTTATAAAAAACTGTTTTTT CASSPTGELPPYKKLFF
- TRBJ1-1 - TRBV5-1 TGCGCCAGCAGACCCCCTCGCGGGGGAGCTTTCTTT CASRPPRGGAFF
- TRBJ1-2 TRBD1 TRBV6-5 TGTGCCAGCAGTTACTCGACAGGGAAGGACTATGGCTACACCTTC CASSYSTGKDYGYTF
- TRBJ2-5 - TRBV6-5 TGTGCCAGCAGTCAGGGTACGGAGACCCAGTACTTC CASSQGTETQYF
- TRBJ2-3 TRBD2 TRBV4-2 TGTGCCAGCAGCCAAGCGGCGGGAGTGACAGATACGCAGTATTTT CASSQAAGVTDTQYF
- TRBJ2-5 - TRBV28 TGTGCCAGCAGTTTAGCGGGAGAGGGGGTGACCCAGTACTTC CASSLAGEGVTQYF
- TRBJ2-7 - TRBV28 TGTGCCAGCAGCCCCCGGGACAACTACGAGCAGTACTTC CASSPRDNYEQYF